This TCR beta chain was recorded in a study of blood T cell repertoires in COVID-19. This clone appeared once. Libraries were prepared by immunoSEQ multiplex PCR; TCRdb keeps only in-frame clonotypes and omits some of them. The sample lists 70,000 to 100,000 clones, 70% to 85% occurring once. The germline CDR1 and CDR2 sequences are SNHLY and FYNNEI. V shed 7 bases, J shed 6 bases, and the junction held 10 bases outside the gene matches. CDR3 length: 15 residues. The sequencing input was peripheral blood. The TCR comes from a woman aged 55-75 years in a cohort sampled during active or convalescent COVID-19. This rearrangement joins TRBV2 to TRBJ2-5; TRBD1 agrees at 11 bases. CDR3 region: CASTIGQGAKQTQYF. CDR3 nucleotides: TGTGCCAGCACCATAGGACAGGGGGCAAAACAGACCCAGTACTTC.